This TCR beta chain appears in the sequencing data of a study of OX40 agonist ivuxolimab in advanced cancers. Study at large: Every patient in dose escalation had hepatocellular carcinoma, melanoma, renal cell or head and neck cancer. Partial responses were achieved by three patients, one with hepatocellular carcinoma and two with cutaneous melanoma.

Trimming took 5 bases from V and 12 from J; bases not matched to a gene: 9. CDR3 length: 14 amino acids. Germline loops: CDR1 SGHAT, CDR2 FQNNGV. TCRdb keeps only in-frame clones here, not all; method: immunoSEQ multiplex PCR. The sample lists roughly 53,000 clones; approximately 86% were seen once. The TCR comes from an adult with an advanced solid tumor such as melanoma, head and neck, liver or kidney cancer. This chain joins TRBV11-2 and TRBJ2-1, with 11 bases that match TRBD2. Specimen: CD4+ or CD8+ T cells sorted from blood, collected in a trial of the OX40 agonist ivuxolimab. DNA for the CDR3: TGTGCCAGCAGCCCGGGGACTAGCGGCGACAGGCAGTTCTTC. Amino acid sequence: CASSPGTSGDRQFF.